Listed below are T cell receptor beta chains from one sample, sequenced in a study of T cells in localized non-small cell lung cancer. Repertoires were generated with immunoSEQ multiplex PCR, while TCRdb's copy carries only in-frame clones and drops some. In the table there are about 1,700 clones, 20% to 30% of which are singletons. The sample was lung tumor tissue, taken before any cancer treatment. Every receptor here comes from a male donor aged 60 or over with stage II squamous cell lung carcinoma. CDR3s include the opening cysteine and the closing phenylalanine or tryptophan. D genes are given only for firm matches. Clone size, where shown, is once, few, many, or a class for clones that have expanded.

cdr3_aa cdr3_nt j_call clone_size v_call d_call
CATTRDRQETQYF TGTGCCACAACCAGGGACAGACAAGAGACCCAGTACTTC TRBJ2-5 . TRBV19 TRBD1
CASSPTGNTEAFF TGTGCCAGTAGCCCGACAGGGAACACTGAAGCTTTCTTT TRBJ1-1 . TRBV19 .
CASSITDRPNYGYTF TGTGCCAGTAGTATAACGGACAGACCTAACTATGGCTACACCTTC TRBJ1-2 . TRBV19 .
CAWSVAGAATGELFF TGTGCCTGGAGTGTAGCGGGAGCAGCCACCGGGGAGCTGTTTTTT TRBJ2-2 . TRBV30 TRBD2
CAWSGSGGTQYF TGTGCCTGGAGCGGATCGGGGGGGACCCAGTACTTC TRBJ2-5 few TRBV30 TRBD2
CASSQAGGNTEAFF TGCGCCAGCAGCCAGGCAGGGGGGAACACTGAAGCTTTCTTT TRBJ1-1 few TRBV4-1 TRBD1
CAIRGRGDSANTEAFF TGTGCCATCAGAGGGAGGGGTGACAGTGCGAACACTGAAGCTTTCTTT TRBJ1-1 . TRBV6-8 .
CASSFQSRDVRLFF TGTGCCAGCAGCTTCCAATCTAGGGATGTAAGACTGTTTTTT TRBJ1-4 . TRBV11-3 .
CASADRSSEQYF TGTGCCAGCGCCGATCGATCTAGCGAGCAGTACTTC TRBJ2-7 . TRBV6-8 .
CASSQDTDRGSADTQYF TGCGCCAGCAGCCAAGATACGGACAGGGGAAGCGCAGATACGCAGTATTTT TRBJ2-3 few TRBV4-1 TRBD1
CASSPRGQGSPEAFF TGTGCCAGCTCACCGAGGGGACAGGGGTCGCCTGAAGCTTTCTTT TRBJ1-1 . TRBV18 TRBD1
CASSSDRGGQPQHF TGTGCCAGCAGCTCCGACAGGGGTGGGCAGCCCCAGCATTTT TRBJ1-5 medium-sized TRBV11-3 TRBD1
CASSPSDRANYGYTF TGTGCCAGCAGCCCCTCGGACAGGGCTAACTATGGCTACACCTTC TRBJ1-2 . TRBV28 TRBD1
CASMRVRGFPEAFF TGTGCCAGCATGAGGGTGAGGGGGTTCCCTGAAGCTTTCTTT TRBJ1-1 . TRBV6-8 .
CATSRAGGPINQPQHF TGTGCCACCAGCAGAGCGGGAGGGCCGATTAATCAGCCCCAGCATTTT TRBJ1-5 . TRBV15 .
CASSFWGTGELFF TGTGCCAGCAGCTTTTGGGGGACCGGGGAGCTGTTTTTT TRBJ2-2 medium-sized TRBV7-8 .